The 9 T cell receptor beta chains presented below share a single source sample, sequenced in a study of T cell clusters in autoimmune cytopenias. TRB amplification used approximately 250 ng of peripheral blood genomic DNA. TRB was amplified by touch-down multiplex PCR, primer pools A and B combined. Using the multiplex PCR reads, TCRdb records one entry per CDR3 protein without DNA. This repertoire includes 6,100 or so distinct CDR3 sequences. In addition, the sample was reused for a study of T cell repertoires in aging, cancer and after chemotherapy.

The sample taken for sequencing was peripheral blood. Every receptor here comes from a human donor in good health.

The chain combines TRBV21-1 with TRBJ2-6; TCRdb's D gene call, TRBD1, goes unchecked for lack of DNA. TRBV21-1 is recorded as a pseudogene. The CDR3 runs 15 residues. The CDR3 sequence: CASTRDTSGANVLTF.

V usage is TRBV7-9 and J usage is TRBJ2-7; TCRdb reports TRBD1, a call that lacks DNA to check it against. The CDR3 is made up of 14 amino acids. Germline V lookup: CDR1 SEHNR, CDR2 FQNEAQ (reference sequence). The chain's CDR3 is CASSFTGDYYEQYF.

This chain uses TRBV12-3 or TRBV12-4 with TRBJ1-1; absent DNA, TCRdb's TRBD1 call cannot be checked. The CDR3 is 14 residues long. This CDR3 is CASGWDSRWTEAFF.

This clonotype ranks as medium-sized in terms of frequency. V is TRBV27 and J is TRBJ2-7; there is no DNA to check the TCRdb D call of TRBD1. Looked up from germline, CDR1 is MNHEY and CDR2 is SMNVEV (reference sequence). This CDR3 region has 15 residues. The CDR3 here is CASSSRSQGRHEQYF.

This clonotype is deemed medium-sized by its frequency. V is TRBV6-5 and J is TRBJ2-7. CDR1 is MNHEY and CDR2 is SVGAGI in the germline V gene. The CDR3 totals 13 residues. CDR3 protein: CASSYSRGYEQYF.

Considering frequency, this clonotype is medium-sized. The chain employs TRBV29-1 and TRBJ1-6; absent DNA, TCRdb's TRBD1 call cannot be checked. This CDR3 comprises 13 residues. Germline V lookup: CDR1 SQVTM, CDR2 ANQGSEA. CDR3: CSVITGVNSPLHF. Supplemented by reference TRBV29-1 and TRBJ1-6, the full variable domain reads SAVISQKPSRDICQRGTSLTIQCQVDSQVTMMFWYRQQPGQSLTLIATANQGSEATYESGFVIDKFPISRPNLTFSTLTVSNMSPEDSSIYLCSVITGVNSPLHFGNGTRLTVT.

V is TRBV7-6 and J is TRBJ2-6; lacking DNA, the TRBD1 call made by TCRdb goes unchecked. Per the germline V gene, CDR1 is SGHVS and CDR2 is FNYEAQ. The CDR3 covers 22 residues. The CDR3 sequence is CASSPTTQGGTAFVSGANVLTF.

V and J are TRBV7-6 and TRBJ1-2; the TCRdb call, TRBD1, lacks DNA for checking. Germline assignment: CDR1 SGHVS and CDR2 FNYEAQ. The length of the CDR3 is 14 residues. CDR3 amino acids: CASSAGDSSPGYTF.

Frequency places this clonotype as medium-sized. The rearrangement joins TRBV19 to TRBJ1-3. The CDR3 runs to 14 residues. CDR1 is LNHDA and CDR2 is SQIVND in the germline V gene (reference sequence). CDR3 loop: CASKREPSGNTIYF.